This TCR beta chain was recorded in a study of T cells in Graves' hyperthyroidism and ophthalmopathy. General study results and limits: Most clonotypes that expanded in the thyroid above 0.001 also showed up in blood.

J was trimmed by 2 bases and V by 6 bases; bases with no gene match: 6. The CDR3 totals 15 residues. Germline V gene sequence: CDR1 KGHDR, CDR2 SFDVKD. Template material for amplifying TCR beta CDR3 regions consisted of RNA transcripts. Carried out on the TCR CDR3, a first-round RT-PCR used the HTBI primer set. TCRdb ran MiXCR on the multiplex PCR reads and lists one entry per CDR3 protein. The sample comprises 460,000 or so distinct CDR3 sequences, 13% to 15% of which are singletons, and around 17% rests with the top ten. This clonotype has a count of ten or more. Its antigen is undetermined. The sequenced sample was blood. The sequence derives from a woman under 30 with Graves' hyperthyroidism. The J gene is TRBJ2-5, the V gene TRBV24-1, with 9 bases identical to TRBD1. CDR3 sequence (DNA): TGTGCCACCAGTCAACCGACAGGGGGACAAGAGACCCAGTACTTC. Residues: CATSQPTGGQETQYF.